Presented here are 17 T cell receptor delta chains from one specimen sequenced in a study of γδ T cells in repeated Plasmodium falciparum infection. TCRdb processed the multiplex PCR reads again with the CATT caller. This table holds 85,000 to 100,000 delta-chain clones, over 0.9% found once. Bulk repertoires came from Vgamma9/Vdelta2+ or Vdelta2-negative gammadelta T cells flow-sorted from PBMC. Sequenced material: gamma-delta T cells from blood. The receptors derive from a pool of human donors (malaria-infected and uninfected, not separated).

As to this clone: It differs at one base from a far larger clone, so likely a read error. The sample has other DNA sequences that encode this CDR3 too. The chain is built from TRDV1 and TRDJ1; 8 bases line up with TRDD3. Germline V gene lookup returns CDR1 TSWWSYY and CDR2 QGS. This CDR3 has 25 amino acids. The CDR3: CALGEKVPPNPLGWDTPHYTDKLIF. The CDR3 region has the DNA TGTGCTCTTGGGGAAAAGGTACCCCCAAATCCCCTGGGATGGGATACGCCCCATTACACCGACAAACTCATCTTT.

Details on this clone: TCRdb's protein, taken from a much larger clone, differs from this DNA's translation at residue 17, likely owing to a read error; the protein displayed comes from the DNA. The V gene is listed as TRDV1; no J gene was called; the D segment call TRDD3 is taken from the table without a DNA check. The germline V gene encodes CDR1 TSWWSYY and CDR2 QGS. CDR3 length equals 19 residues. The DNA of the CDR3 is TGTGCTCTTGGGGAAACTCTCCAACTGGGGGGCCTGTACACCGATAAACCCATCTTT. Translating it yields CALGETLQLGGLYTDKPIF.

On this clone: TCRdb's listed protein matches a much larger clone and diverges from this DNA's translation at residue 8, likely through a read error; the protein shown comes from the DNA. The rearrangement uses TRDV2 and TRDJ1; possibly TRDD1 or TRDD3 for D (5 bases each). TCRdb leaves out the J gene; it was filled in here by matching the DNA to germline. Per the germline V gene, CDR1 is GEAIGNYY and CDR2 is EKD. The germline V and J ends were trimmed by 2 bases and 1 base, with 25 bases remaining between them. CDR3 length equals 19 residues. CDR3 sequence (DNA): TGTGCCTGTGACATTCGGAGGCCTCCCGTGAAATGGGGCACCGATAAACTCATCTTT. The encoded protein is CACDIRRPPVKWGTDKLIF.

For this clone: The translation of this DNA and the TCRdb protein of a much larger clone differ at residue 4, probably owing to a read error; the protein shown here is translated from the DNA. The V call is TRDV1, the J call TRDJ1; possibly TRDD2 for D (5 bases). Germline CDR1 TSWWSYY, CDR2 QGS. Deletions cut 8 bases from V and 7 bases from J, with 14 bases between. This CDR3 is 12 amino acids long. The CDR3 reads CALWMFPFKLIF. The DNA for the CDR3 is TGTGCTCTTTGGATGTTTCCTTTTAAACTCATCTTT.

As regards this clone: The protein TCRdb gives is from a much larger clone and does not agree with this DNA's translation at residue 14, likely a read error; the protein shown here comes from the DNA. The V gene is TRDV1, the J gene TRDJ1; the match to TRDD3 covers 11 bases. The V gene's germline CDR1 is TSWWSYY and CDR2 QGS. This CDR3 contains 18 residues. The CDR3 sequence is CALGVIYWGIKYTNKLIF. CDR3 DNA sequence: TGTGCTCTTGGGGTAATATACTGGGGGATAAAATACACCAATAAACTCATCTTT.

This clone was seen a handful of times. The mismatch at residue 8 between this DNA's translation and the TCRdb protein of a much larger clone likely reflects a read error; the protein shown is translated from the DNA. This chain uses TRDV1 with TRDJ1; TRDD3 might be the D (6 bases). In the absence of a J gene in TCRdb, the DNA was matched to germline to assign it here. The length of the CDR3 is 24 residues. Trimming left V 0 bases short and J 7 bases short, with 42 bases between. Germline V gene data show CDR1 as TSWWSYY and CDR2 as QGS. The CDR3 nucleotides are TGTGCTCTTGGGGAACTAGGATCGCCTTTGAACTCCCTTAGTCTTGGGGATCCCTCCCCTAAACTCATCTTT. Translation gives CALGELGSPLNSLSLGDPSPKLIF.

This clone was seen more than once but under ten times. A read error likely explains this, since a far larger clone differs by one base. Other DNA variants within this sample encode the same CDR3. This chain connects TRDV2 to TRDJ1; TRDD3 aligns across 11 bases. The J gene comes from matching the DNA to germline here; TCRdb lacks it. The CDR3 loop spans 15 amino acids. The ends lost 3 bases at V and 5 bases at J; junction bases unmatched: 7. The germline V gene has CDR1 GEAIGNYY and CDR2 EKD. The CDR3 sequence is CACDQLGDRSDKLIF. DNA of the CDR3: TGTGCCTGTGACCAACTGGGGGATAGGTCTGATAAACTCATCTTT.

Within the sample, this clone is medium-sized. Other DNA sequences in the same sample also yield this CDR3. V is TRDV2 and J is TRDJ1; perhaps TRDD3 as D (5 bases). Trimming stripped 3 bases from V and 4 bases from J, with 17 bases between. CDR1 and CDR2 (germline): GEAIGNYY, EKD. The CDR3 runs to 15 residues. This chain's CDR3 is CACDPLEDSRDKLIF. CDR3 nucleotide sequence: TGTGCCTGTGACCCTCTGGAGGATAGCCGCGATAAACTCATCTTT.

This clone has more than one count but fewer than ten. The TCRdb protein comes from a much larger clone and disagrees with this DNA's translation at residue 16, likely due to a read error; the protein given here is derived from the DNA. This rearrangement joins TRDV2 to TRDJ1; TRDD3 matches at 10 bases. The J gene was not available in TCRdb and was assigned here by matching the DNA to germline segments. The CDR3 is made up of 19 amino acids. Germline CDR1 reads GEAIGNYY; CDR2 reads EKD. The CDR3 region is CACDTVGGYASRSTDRLIF. DNA of the CDR3: TGTGCCTGTGACACCGTGGGGGGATACGCGTCGAGAAGCACCGATAGACTCATCTTT.

Note on this clone: With a far larger clone one base away, a read error is the likely cause. The sample has other DNA sequences that encode this CDR3 too. The rearrangement joins TRDV2 to TRDJ1; 8 bases align to TRDD3. TCRdb gives no J gene; it was assigned here by matching the DNA to germline. The CDR3 is made up of 16 amino acids. J gave up 4 bases and V 4 bases, and 13 bases lay outside the gene matches. CDR1 and CDR2 from the germline V gene are GEAIGNYY and EKD. DNA of the CDR3: TGTGCCTGTGATCTCCTCGCTGGGGGAAACCACGATAAACTCATCTTT. Translation gives CACDLLAGGNHDKLIF.

Turning to this clone: The protein given by TCRdb reflects a much larger clone and differs at residue 3 from this DNA's translation, likely from a read error; the protein shown is the DNA's translation. The CDR3 coding sequence is TGTGCCCGTGACTTACTGGGGGATACGCCAGAATTCGCCGATAAACTCATCTTT. Translating it yields CARDLLGDTPEFADKLIF. The J gene is TRDJ1, the V gene TRDV2, with 13 positions matching TRDD3. No J segment appears in TCRdb, so it was assigned here by matching the sequence to germline. The CDR3 covers 18 residues. From germline, CDR1 is GEAIGNYY and CDR2 EKD.

Of note for this clone: For this DNA, TCRdb reports the protein of a much larger clone, which diverges at residue 4, most likely from a read error; the protein presented here is translated directly from the DNA. The chain is built from TRDV3 and TRDJ1; maybe TRDD3 (5 bases). The germline CDR1 and CDR2 sequences are TVYSNPD and GDNSRS (reference sequence). Trimming took off 1 base at V and 3 bases at J, with 18 bases between the two ends. This CDR3 contains 15 residues. The CDR3 coding sequence is TGTGCCTTTACACGAGCCGCGTTCTGGGCCGATAAACTCATCTTT. This gives the protein CAFTRAAFWADKLIF.

About this clone itself: A far bigger clonotype differs at one base, so this is likely a read error. This chain connects TRDV2 to TRDJ1; no clear D gene. As TCRdb names no J gene, one was assigned here on the basis of a DNA match to germline. Germline V lookup: CDR1 GEAIGNYY, CDR2 EKD. The CDR3 covers 17 residues. Trimming cost V 2 bases and J 0 bases, with 18 bases left between them. CDR3 nucleotides: TGTGCCTGTGACAGCGCGGTTACCCCCTTGTACACCGATAAACTCATCTTT. It yields the protein CACDSAVTPLYTDKLIF.

Ten or more counts support this clone. A far bigger clonotype differs at one base, so this is likely a read error. Other nucleotide sequences from this sample produce the same CDR3. This chain connects TRDV1 to TRDJ1; 7 bases align to TRDD3. As TCRdb names no J gene, one was assigned here on the basis of a DNA match to germline. The CDR3 sequence is 16 residues long. Germline CDR1 is TSWWSYY and CDR2 is QGS. The CDR3 bases are TGTGCTCTCGGGGAACTAGGGTGCCCGGGGGATGGTAAACTCATCTTT. Amino acids: CALGELGCPGDGKLIF.

This clone came up a few times. TCRdb's entry gives the protein of a much larger clone, which mismatches this DNA's translation at residue 3, likely from a read error; the protein reported here is translated from the DNA. CDR3 nucleotides: TGTGCCCGTGACCCCGCTTGGGATGCAGGCACCGATAAACTCATCTTT. This gives the protein CARDPAWDAGTDKLIF. The J gene is TRDJ1, the V gene TRDV2, with D maybe TRDD3 (5 bases). Per germline, CDR1 GEAIGNYY and CDR2 EKD. The CDR3 covers 16 residues.

About this clone itself: It is likely a read error: a sequence one base away is far more abundant. Distinct nucleotide sequences in the sample also encode this CDR3. The gene calls are TRDV1 and TRDJ1; TRDD2 might be the D (9 bases). CDR1 TSWWSYY and CDR2 QGS come from the germline V gene. CDR3 size: 18 residues. The CDR3 spells CALGKPSYVGIRPDKLIF. The CDR3 DNA sequence: TGTGCCCTTGGGAAGCCTTCCTACGTAGGGATACGTCCCGATAAACTCATCTTT.

This clone was recorded at least ten times. This sequence is one base from a far larger clone and is likely a read error. Other DNA variants within this sample encode the same CDR3. This chain uses TRDV2 with TRDJ1; 8 bases are a match to TRDD3. J gave up 0 bases and V 0 bases, and 17 bases lay outside the gene matches. The CDR3 covers 20 residues. CDR1 and CDR2 (germline): GEAIGNYY, EKD. The CDR3 nucleotides read TGTGCCTGTGACACCGAAGACAGGTTGACTGGGGGTCCGCACACCGATAAACTCATCTTT. Its protein product is CACDTEDRLTGGPHTDKLIF.